The clone carrying this T cell receptor (beta chain) was recorded many times. Its cognate antigen is unknown. This CDR3 comprises 16 residues. The germline CDR1 and CDR2 sequences are SQVTM and ANQGSEA. Trimming at V came to 0 bases and at J to 3 bases, leaving 5 bases not matched to a gene. RNA transcripts served as template for amplifying TCR beta CDR3 sequences. Second-round multiplex PCR came after first-round RT-PCR with HTBI primers. From the multiplex PCR reads, TCRdb called clonotypes with MiXCR, one entry per CDR3 protein. The sample shows roughly 610,000 distinct CDR3 sequences, around a fifth of them seen only once. These data belong to a study of Graves' ophthalmopathy and Graves' hyperthyroidism. Study-level points and caveats: Ophthalmopathy progression was predicted by the model at less than 71% sensitivity and approximately 73% specificity. Thyroid clonotypes that were expanded above 0.001 frequency mostly also appeared in blood.

Patients with other autoimmune diseases, uncontrolled infections, pregnancy or lactation were excluded. It was on clinical symptoms, serum thyroxine, TRAb, thyroid ultrasound and orbital computed tomography that diagnosis relied. The source of this sequence is a woman between 18 and 29 years old with stable Graves' hyperthyroidism. Some clones in this sample may be carry-over from other donors' samples. Sequenced sample: peripheral blood. The rearrangement joins TRBV29-1 to TRBJ1-2, with 12 bases lining up with TRBD1. The CDR3 sequence: CSVEESGTGGDYGYTF. As DNA, the CDR3 is TGCAGCGTTGAAGAATCGGGGACAGGGGGCGACTATGGCTACACCTTC.